This T cell receptor beta chain was retrieved from a study of T-cell reconstitution after alpha-beta-depleted transplantation in children. Preparation of the TCRbeta library was carried out with unique molecular identifiers. TCRdb called the PCR reads again in MiXCR, with one record for every CDR3 protein. The sample shows just over 350,000 distinct CDR3 sequences, about an eighth of them seen only once. This CDR3 is built from 15 residues. Germline V gene lookup returns CDR1 KGHSH and CDR2 LQKENI. J gave up 0 bases and V 6 bases, and 6 bases lay outside the gene matches. The chain recombines TRBV18 with TRBJ2-3; 7 bases agree with TRBD2. The sample was PBMCs, taken from the stem cell graft. The origin of this receptor is a human donor who donated a stem cell graft to a child with Fanconi anemia. The CDR3 spells CASSGSGASTDTQYF. CDR3 bases: TGTGCCAGCTCCGGCAGCGGGGCTAGCACAGATACGCAGTATTTT.